Below, 6 T cell receptor beta chains from the same sample are listed, as sequenced in a study of identical twins. MiXCR, run by TCRdb on the 5' RACE reads, gives a single entry per CDR3 protein. Counted here are 400,000 to 550,000 distinct CDR3 sequences, roughly an eighth occurring once; the ten biggest clones make up approximately 0.98%. The same specimen was also included in a second study, on yellow fever vaccine responses in identical twins.

Material: CD4+ T cells sorted from blood. These receptors originate from a woman under 30 in good health.

The V call is TRBV5-1, the J call TRBJ1-2; possible D gene TRBD1, 5 bases. The V end lost 4 bases, the J end lost 2 bases, and 12 bases lay between the germline ends. The V gene's germline CDR1 is SGHRS and CDR2 YFSETQ. This CDR3 has 14 amino acids. Here the CDR3 reads CASSGIGANYGYTF. As DNA, the CDR3 is TGCGCCAGCAGCGGGATTGGGGCCAACTATGGCTACACCTTC.

The CDR3 region has the DNA TGTGCCAGCAGCTCCCTTACGGGGGGACAGGCCCGCACAGATACGCAGTATTTT. Translation gives CASSSLTGGQARTDTQYF. V usage is TRBV11-2 and J usage is TRBJ2-3, with D possibly matching TRBD1 (8 bases). V shed 4 bases and J shed 1 base, with 21 bases lying between them. CDR3 length equals 18 residues. Germline CDR1 and CDR2: SGHAT and FQNNGV.

There are many counts of this clonotype. V gene TRBV6-1 combines with J gene TRBJ2-5, with 10 bases identical to TRBD2. The V segment lost 7 bases and the J segment 5 bases; nucleotides outside the gene matches: 16. Germline CDR1 and CDR2: MNHNS and SASEGT. The CDR3 has 17 residues. The CDR3 reads CASTTLGASGSQETQYF. CDR3 DNA: TGTGCCAGCACCACCCTGGGGGCTAGCGGGAGCCAGGAGACCCAGTACTTC.

The chain couples TRBV20-1 to TRBJ2-2, with D possibly matching TRBD2 (5 bases). The CDR3 covers 13 residues. From germline, CDR1 is DFQATT and CDR2 SNEGSKA (reference sequence). Trimming removed 2 bases from V and 6 bases from J, with 10 bases in between. The CDR3 spells CSARRLASGELFF. CDR3 in DNA: TGCAGTGCTAGAAGGCTAGCTTCCGGGGAGCTGTTTTTT.

This clonotype was counted many times. The gene calls are TRBV7-2 and TRBJ2-7, with D hard to call. This CDR3 is 13 amino acids long. The V gene lost 5 bases and the J gene lost 2 bases, with 10 bases spanning the gap. Germline V CDR1 and CDR2: SGHTA, FQGNSA. CDR3: CASSPGLTYEQYF. In DNA form, the CDR3 reads TGTGCCAGCAGCCCAGGCCTTACCTACGAGCAGTACTTC.

The sample holds many counts of this clonotype. The rearrangement links TRBV4-2 to TRBJ2-2; D might be TRBD2 (5 bases). The CDR3 loop spans 18 amino acids. The V gene lost 0 bases and the J gene lost 6 bases, with 20 bases spanning the gap. Germline lookup yields CDR1 LGHNA and CDR2 YNFKEQ. The CDR3 sequence is CASSQDLGFAEGPGELFF. For the CDR3, the DNA is TGTGCCAGCAGCCAAGATCTCGGATTTGCCGAGGGCCCCGGGGAGCTGTTTTTT.